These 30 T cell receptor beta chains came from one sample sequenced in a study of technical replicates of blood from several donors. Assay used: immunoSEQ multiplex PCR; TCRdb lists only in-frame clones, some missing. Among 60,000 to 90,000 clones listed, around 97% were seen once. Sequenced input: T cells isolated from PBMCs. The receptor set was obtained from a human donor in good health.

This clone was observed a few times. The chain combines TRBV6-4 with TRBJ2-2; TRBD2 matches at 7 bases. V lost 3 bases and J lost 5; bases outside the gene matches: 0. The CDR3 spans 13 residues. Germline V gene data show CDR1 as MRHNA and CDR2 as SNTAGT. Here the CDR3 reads CASSERETGELFF. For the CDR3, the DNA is TGTGCCAGCAGTGAGCGGGAGACCGGGGAGCTGTTTTTT.

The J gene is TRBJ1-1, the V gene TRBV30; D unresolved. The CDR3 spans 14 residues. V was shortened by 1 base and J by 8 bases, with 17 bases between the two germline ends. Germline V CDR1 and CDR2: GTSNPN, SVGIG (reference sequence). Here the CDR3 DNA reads TGTGCCTGGAGTGCACCCAGAGGGCGCGGAGAAGCTTTCTTT. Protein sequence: CAWSAPRGRGEAFF.

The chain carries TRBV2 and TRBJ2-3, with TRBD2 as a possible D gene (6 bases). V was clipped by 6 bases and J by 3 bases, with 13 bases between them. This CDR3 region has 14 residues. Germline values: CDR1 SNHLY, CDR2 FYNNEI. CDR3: CASSQTSGTDTQYF. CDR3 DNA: TGTGCCAGCAGCCAGACTAGTGGAACAGATACGCAGTATTTT.

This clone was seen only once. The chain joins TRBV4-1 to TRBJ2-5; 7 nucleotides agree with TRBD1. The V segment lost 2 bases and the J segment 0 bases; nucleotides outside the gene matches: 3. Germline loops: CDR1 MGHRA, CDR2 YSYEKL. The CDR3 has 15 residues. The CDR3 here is CASSQRDRDQETQYF. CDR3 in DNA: TGCGCCAGCAGCCAACGCGACAGGGACCAAGAGACCCAGTACTTC.

The CDR3 region is CASSSQGVLNTEAFF. Written as DNA, the CDR3 is TGCGCCAGCAGCTCTCAGGGGGTGCTGAACACTGAAGCTTTCTTT. V is TRBV5-1 and J is TRBJ1-1; 7 bases agree with TRBD1. Germline V lookup: CDR1 SGHRS, CDR2 YFSETQ. The CDR3 has 15 amino acids. After removal of 3 bases from V and 0 bases from J, the junction contained 5 bases not matched to a gene. Combining the CDR3 with reference TRBV5-1 and TRBJ1-1 gives the whole variable domain KAGVTQTPRYLIKTRGQQVTLSCSPISGHRSVSWYQQTPGQGLQFLFEYFSETQRNKGNFPGRFSGRQFSNSRSEMNVSTLELGDSALYLCASSSQGVLNTEAFFGQGTRLTVV.

The CDR3 sequence is CAWSVGLATYNEQFF. In nucleotides, the CDR3 is TGTGCCTGGTCCGTGGGACTAGCGACCTACAATGAGCAGTTCTTC. The V and J genes are TRBV30 and TRBJ2-1, with 10 bases matching TRBD2. CDR3 size: 15 residues. V lost 5 bases, J lost 2 bases, and 6 bases stayed unmatched. CDR1 and CDR2 from the germline V gene are GTSNPN and SVGIG (reference sequence).

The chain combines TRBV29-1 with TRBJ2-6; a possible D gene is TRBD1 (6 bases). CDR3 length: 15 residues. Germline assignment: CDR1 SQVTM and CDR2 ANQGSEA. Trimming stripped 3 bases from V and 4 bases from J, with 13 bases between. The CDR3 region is CSVESGAAGANVLTF. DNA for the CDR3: TGCAGCGTTGAGTCAGGGGCTGCCGGGGCCAACGTCCTGACTTTC.

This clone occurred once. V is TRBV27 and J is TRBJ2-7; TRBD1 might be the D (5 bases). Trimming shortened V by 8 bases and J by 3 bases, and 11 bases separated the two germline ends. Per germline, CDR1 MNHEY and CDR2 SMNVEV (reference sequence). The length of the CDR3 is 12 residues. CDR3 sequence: CASGFQGYEQYF. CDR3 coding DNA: TGTGCCAGCGGCTTTCAGGGCTACGAGCAGTACTTC.

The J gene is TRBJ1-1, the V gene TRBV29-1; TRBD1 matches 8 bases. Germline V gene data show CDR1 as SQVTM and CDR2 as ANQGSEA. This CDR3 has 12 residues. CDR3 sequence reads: CSWTGLGTEAFF. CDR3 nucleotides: TGCAGTTGGACAGGGTTGGGAACTGAAGCTTTCTTT.

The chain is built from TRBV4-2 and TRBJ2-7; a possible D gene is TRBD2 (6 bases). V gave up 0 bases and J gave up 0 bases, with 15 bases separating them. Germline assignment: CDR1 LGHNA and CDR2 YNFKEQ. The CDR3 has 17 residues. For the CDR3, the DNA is TGTGCCAGCAGCCAAGATTTGCCTGGCGGGACCTCCTACGAGCAGTACTTC. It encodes CASSQDLPGGTSYEQYF.

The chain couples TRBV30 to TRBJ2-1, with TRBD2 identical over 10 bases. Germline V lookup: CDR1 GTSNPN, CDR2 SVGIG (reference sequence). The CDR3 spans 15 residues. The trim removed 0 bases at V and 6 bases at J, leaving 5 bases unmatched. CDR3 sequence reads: CAWSVLAGPINEQFF. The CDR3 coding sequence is TGTGCCTGGAGTGTACTAGCGGGGCCAATCAATGAGCAGTTCTTC.

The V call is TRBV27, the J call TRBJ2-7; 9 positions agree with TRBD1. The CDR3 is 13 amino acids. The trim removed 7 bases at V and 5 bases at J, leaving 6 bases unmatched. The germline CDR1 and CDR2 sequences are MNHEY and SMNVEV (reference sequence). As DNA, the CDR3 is TGTGCCAGCAAGCTGGGACAGGGTAACGAGCAGTACTTC. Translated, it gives CASKLGQGNEQYF.

This CDR3 reads CASITERELDNEQFF. DNA of the CDR3: TGTGCCAGCATCACCGAGCGGGAGTTGGACAATGAGCAGTTCTTC. The gene calls are TRBV7-8 and TRBJ2-1; the match to TRBD2 covers 8 bases. Germline CDR1 reads SGHVS; CDR2 reads FQNEAQ. With 7 bases clipped from V and 5 bases from J, the junction kept 10 bases outside the gene matches. The CDR3 extends over 15 amino acids.

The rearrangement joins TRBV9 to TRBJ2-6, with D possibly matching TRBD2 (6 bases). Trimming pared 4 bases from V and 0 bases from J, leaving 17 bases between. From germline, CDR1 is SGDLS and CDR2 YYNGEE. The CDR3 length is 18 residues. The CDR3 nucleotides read TGTGCCAGCAGCCCTAGGGACTTCCCGAGCTCTGGGGCCAACGTCCTGACTTTC. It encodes CASSPRDFPSSGANVLTF.

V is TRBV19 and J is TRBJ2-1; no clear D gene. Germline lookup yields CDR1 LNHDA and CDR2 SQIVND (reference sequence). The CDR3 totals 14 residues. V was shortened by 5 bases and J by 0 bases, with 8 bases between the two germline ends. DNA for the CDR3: TGTGCCAGTAGTTTAGTGAGCTCCTACAATGAGCAGTTCTTC. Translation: CASSLVSSYNEQFF.

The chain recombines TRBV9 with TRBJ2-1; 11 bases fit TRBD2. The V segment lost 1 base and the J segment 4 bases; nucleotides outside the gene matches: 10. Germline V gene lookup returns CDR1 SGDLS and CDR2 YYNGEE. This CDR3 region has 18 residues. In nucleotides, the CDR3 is TGTGCCAGCAGCGTATCACCGCTAGCGGGAGGTGGGTACAATGAGCAGTTCTTC. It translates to CASSVSPLAGGGYNEQFF.

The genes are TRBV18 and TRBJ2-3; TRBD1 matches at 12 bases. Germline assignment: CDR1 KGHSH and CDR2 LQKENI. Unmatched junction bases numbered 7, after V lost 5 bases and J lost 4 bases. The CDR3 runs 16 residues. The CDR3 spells CASSSSGTGGPDTQYF. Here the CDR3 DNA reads TGTGCCAGCTCATCCTCCGGGACAGGGGGCCCAGATACGCAGTATTTT.

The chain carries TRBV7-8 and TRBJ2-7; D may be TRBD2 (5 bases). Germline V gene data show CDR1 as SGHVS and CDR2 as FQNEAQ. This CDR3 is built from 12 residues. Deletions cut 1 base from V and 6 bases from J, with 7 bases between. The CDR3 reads CASSLVRGEQYF. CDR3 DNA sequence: TGTGCCAGCAGCTTAGTCCGGGGCGAGCAGTACTTC.

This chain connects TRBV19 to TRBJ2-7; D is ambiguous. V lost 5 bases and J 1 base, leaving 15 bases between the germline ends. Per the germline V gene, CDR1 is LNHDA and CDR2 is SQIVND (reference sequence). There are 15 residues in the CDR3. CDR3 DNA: TGTGCCAGTAGTGGGCAGGATCAGGTTTCCTACGAGCAGTACTTC. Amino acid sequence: CASSGQDQVSYEQYF.

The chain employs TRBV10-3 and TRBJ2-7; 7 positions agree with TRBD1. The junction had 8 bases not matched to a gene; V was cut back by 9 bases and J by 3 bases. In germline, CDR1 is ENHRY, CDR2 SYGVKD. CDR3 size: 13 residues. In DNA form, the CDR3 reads TGTGCCATTACGACAGGGACCCTCTACGAGCAGTACTTC. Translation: CAITTGTLYEQYF.

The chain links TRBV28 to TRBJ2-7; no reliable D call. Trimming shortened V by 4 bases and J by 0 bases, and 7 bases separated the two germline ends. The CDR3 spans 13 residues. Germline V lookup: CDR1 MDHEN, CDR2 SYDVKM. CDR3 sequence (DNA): TGTGCCAGCAGTTCACAGTCCTCCTACGAGCAGTACTTC. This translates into CASSSQSSYEQYF.

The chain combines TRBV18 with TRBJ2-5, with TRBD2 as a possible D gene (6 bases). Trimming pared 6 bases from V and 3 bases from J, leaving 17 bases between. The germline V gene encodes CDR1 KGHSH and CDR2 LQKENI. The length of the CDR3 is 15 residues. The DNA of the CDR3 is TGTGCCAGCTCCCGGCCCGGGACTCCGGAAGAGACCCAGTACTTC. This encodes CASSRPGTPEETQYF.

The CDR3 here is CASSPTGGGTQYF. The CDR3 DNA sequence: TGTGCCAGCAGCCCTACAGGGGGGGGGACCCAGTACTTC. The chain recombines TRBV7-3 with TRBJ2-5, with D tentatively TRBD1 (8 bases). V lost 5 bases to trimming and J lost 7 bases, with 14 bases between them. In germline, CDR1 is SGHTA, CDR2 FQGTGA. The length of the CDR3 is 13 residues. Supplemented by reference TRBV7-3 and TRBJ2-5, the full variable domain reads GAGVSQTPSNKVTEKGKYVELRCDPISGHTALYWYRQSLGQGPEFLIYFQGTGAADDSGLPNDRFFAVRPEGSVSTLKIQRTERGDSAVYLCASSPTGGGTQYFGPGTRLLVL.

The CDR3 nucleotides are TGTGCCATCAGTGAGGCGGGAGGTGTTTACGAGCAGTACTTC. Its protein product is CAISEAGGVYEQYF. The V gene is TRBV10-3, the J gene TRBJ2-7, with 8 nucleotides matching TRBD2. The germline gives CDR1 ENHRY, CDR2 SYGVKD. The CDR3 covers 14 residues. Trimming removed 2 bases from V and 4 bases from J; junction bases left unmatched: 4.

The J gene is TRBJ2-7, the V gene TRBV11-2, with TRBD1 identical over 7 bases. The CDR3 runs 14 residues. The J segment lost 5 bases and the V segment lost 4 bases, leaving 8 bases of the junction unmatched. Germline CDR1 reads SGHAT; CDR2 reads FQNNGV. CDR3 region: CASSSDRELNEQYF. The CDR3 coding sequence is TGTGCCAGCAGCTCTGACAGGGAACTCAACGAGCAGTACTTC.

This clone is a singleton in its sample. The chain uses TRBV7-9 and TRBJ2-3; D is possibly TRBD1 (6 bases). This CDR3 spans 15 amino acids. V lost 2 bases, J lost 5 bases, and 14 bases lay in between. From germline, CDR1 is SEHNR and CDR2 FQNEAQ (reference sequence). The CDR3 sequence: CASSLPRQDEDTQYF. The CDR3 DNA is TGTGCCAGCAGCTTACCCCGACAGGACGAAGATACGCAGTATTTT.

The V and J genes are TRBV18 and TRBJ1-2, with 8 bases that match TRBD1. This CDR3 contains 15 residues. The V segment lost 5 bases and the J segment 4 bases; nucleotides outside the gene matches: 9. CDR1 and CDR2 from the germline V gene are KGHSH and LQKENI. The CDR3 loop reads CASSSRGQGSYGYTF. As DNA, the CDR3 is TGTGCCAGCTCATCTAGAGGACAGGGAAGCTATGGCTACACCTTC. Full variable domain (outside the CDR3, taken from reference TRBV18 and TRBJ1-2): NAGVMQNPRHLVRRRGQEARLRCSPMKGHSHVYWYRQLPEEGLKFMVYLQKENIIDESGMPKERFSAEFPKEGPSILRIQQVVRGDSAAYFCASSSRGQGSYGYTFGSGTRLTVV.

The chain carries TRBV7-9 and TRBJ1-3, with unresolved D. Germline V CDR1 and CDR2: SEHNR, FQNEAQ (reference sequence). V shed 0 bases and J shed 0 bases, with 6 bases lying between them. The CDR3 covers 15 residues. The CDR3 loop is CASSLAGISGNTIYF. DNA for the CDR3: TGTGCCAGCAGCTTAGCGGGCATCTCTGGAAACACCATATATTTT. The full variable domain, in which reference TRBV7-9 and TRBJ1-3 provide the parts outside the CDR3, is DTGVSQNPRHKITKRGQNVTFRCDPISEHNRLYWYRQTLGQGPEFLTYFQNEAQLEKSRLLSDRFSAERPKGSFSTLEIQRTEQGDSAMYLCASSLAGISGNTIYFGEGSWLTVV.

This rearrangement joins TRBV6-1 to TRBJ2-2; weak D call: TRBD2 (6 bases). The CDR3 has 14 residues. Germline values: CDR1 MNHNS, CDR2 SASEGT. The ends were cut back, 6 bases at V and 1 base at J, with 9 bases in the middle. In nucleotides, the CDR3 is TGTGCCAGCAGACTAGCAGAGAACACCGGGGAGCTGTTTTTT. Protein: CASRLAENTGELFF.

DNA of the CDR3: TGTGCCAGCAGTGCTACCACAGAGACCCAGTACTTC. Its protein product is CASSATTETQYF. The chain has TRBV2 and TRBJ2-5; D remains ambiguous. Trimming took 4 bases from V and 4 from J, leaving 7 bases between them. Germline V gene lookup returns CDR1 SNHLY and CDR2 FYNNEI. This CDR3 contains 12 residues.